A selection of T cell receptor beta chains follows, all from one sample in a study of CD8+ T cells in alopecia areata. The table came from immunoSEQ multiplex PCR; TCRdb's copy has only in-frame clones and leaves some out. The sample yields about 40,000 clones, around nine tenths seen once. The sequencing used CD8+ T cells sorted from blood, collected at week 24, from a patient treated with tofacitinib. The receptors derive from a human donor with alopecia areata. The CDR3 runs from the conserved cysteine through the conserved F or W. D genes are given only for firm matches. Clone size is shown for a subset of rows, as once, few, many or a class of expanded clone.

abundance | j_gene | d_gene | v_gene | CDR3aa | CDR3nt
- | TRBJ2-3 | TRBD1 | TRBV7-9 | CASSRDSSSTDTQYF | TGTGCCAGCAGCCGGGACAGTTCTAGCACAGATACGCAGTATTTT
- | TRBJ2-7 | TRBD1 | TRBV7-9 | CASSLVGDRSYEQYF | TGTGCCAGCAGCCTAGTCGGGGACAGATCCTACGAGCAGTACTTC
- | TRBJ2-7 | TRBD1 | TRBV29-1 | CSARPGQDAILNEQYF | TGCAGCGCTAGGCCCGGACAGGACGCAATTCTGAACGAGCAGTACTTC
- | TRBJ2-3 | TRBD2 | TRBV6-1 | CASSELAGGGSSDTQYF | TGTGCCAGCAGTGAACTAGCGGGGGGGGGCTCGTCAGATACGCAGTATTTT
- | TRBJ2-7 | TRBD1 | TRBV9 | CASSVGTGWDYEQYF | TGTGCCAGCAGCGTAGGGACAGGGTGGGACTACGAGCAGTACTTC
- | TRBJ1-5 | - | TRBV7-9 | CASSLDSQPQHF | TGTGCCAGCAGCTTAGACAGTCAGCCCCAGCATTTT
- | TRBJ2-1 | - | TRBV11-2 | CASSLDFRSSYNEQFF | TGTGCCAGCAGCTTAGACTTTCGGAGCTCCTACAATGAGCAGTTCTTC
- | TRBJ1-3 | TRBD1 | TRBV7-8 | CASSSLTGDGPGNTIYF | TGTGCCAGCAGCAGTTTAACAGGGGATGGCCCTGGAAACACCATATATTTT
- | TRBJ2-3 | - | TRBV11-3 | CASSLDYQPGTYTDTQYF | TGTGCCAGCAGCTTAGATTACCAACCGGGGACCTACACAGATACGCAGTATTTT
- | TRBJ2-3 | TRBD2 | TRBV6-4 | CASSDSASGGDTQYF | TGTGCCAGCAGTGACTCGGCTAGCGGGGGAGATACGCAGTATTTT
- | TRBJ1-5 | - | TRBV15 | CATTLDGNQPQHF | TGTGCCACCACCCTGGACGGCAATCAGCCCCAGCATTTT
- | TRBJ2-3 | - | TRBV7-6 | CASSLEGFGTLTYTDTQYF | TGTGCCAGCAGCTTAGAGGGTTTCGGGACTCTCACATACACAGATACGCAGTATTTT
- | TRBJ2-5 | TRBD2 | TRBV30 | CAWSVTSGKETQYF | TGTGCCTGGAGTGTAACTAGCGGAAAAGAGACCCAGTACTTC
- | TRBJ2-1 | - | TRBV19 | CASTPLDGNNEQFF | TGTGCCAGTACTCCCCTAGACGGGAACAATGAGCAGTTCTTC
- | TRBJ2-7 | TRBD1 | TRBV29-1 | CSVRTGENYEQYF | TGCAGCGTCAGGACAGGGGAAAACTACGAGCAGTACTTC
- | TRBJ2-7 | TRBD1 | TRBV6-6 | CASSDTGAGEQYF | TGTGCCAGCAGCGATACAGGGGCGGGTGAGCAGTACTTC
- | TRBJ2-7 | - | TRBV4-2 | CASSQDSTGSSYEQYF | TGTGCCAGCAGCCAAGATTCGACAGGTAGCTCCTACGAGCAGTACTTC
- | TRBJ2-7 | TRBD1 | TRBV29-1 | CSAIPTGTETYEQYF | TGCAGCGCCATACCGACCGGGACAGAGACTTACGAGCAGTACTTC
few | TRBJ2-7 | - | TRBV6-1 | CASSEADRAYYEQYF | TGTGCCAGCAGTGAAGCCGACAGAGCGTACTACGAGCAGTACTTC
- | TRBJ2-7 | - | TRBV2 | CASSEAPGFNEQYF | TGTGCCAGCAGTGAAGCGCCAGGGTTCAACGAGCAGTACTTC
- | TRBJ2-7 | TRBD1 | TRBV7-6 | CASSPGQLYEQYF | TGTGCCAGCAGTCCGGGACAGCTATACGAGCAGTACTTC
- | TRBJ2-3 | TRBD2 | TRBV4-1 | CASSQSSSTSGYTDTQYF | TGCGCCAGCAGCCAATCGAGCTCGACTAGCGGCTACACAGATACGCAGTATTTT
- | TRBJ2-3 | - | TRBV7-4 | CASSLKRAQADTQYF | TGTGCCAGCAGCTTGAAGCGGGCCCAGGCCGATACGCAGTATTTT
- | TRBJ1-1 | TRBD1 | TRBV10-3 | CAISGLQGGKNTEAFF | TGTGCCATCAGTGGGTTGCAGGGGGGCAAAAACACTGAAGCTTTCTTT
- | TRBJ1-1 | TRBD1 | TRBV27 | CASSSSRAGGTEAFF | TGTGCCAGCAGTTCGAGCCGGGCAGGGGGCACTGAAGCTTTCTTT
- | TRBJ2-7 | - | TRBV29-1 | CSVDVGYEQYF | TGCAGCGTTGACGTAGGTTACGAGCAGTACTTC
once | TRBJ2-3 | - | TRBV4-1 | CASSQGLGGLDEADTQYF | TGCGCCAGCAGCCAAGGTCTAGGCGGTCTCGACGAGGCAGATACGCAGTATTTT
- | TRBJ1-5 | - | TRBV6-7 | CASSGFRGTGNQPQHF | TGTGCCAGCAGCGGGTTTCGGGGGACTGGCAATCAGCCCCAGCATTTT
- | TRBJ1-5 | - | TRBV15 | CATVEGGLGNQPQHF | TGTGCCACCGTCGAGGGGGGGCTCGGCAATCAGCCCCAGCATTTT
- | TRBJ2-3 | - | TRBV4-2 | CASSQTLGPSDTQYF | TGTGCCAGCAGCCAGACCCTCGGACCATCAGATACGCAGTATTTT
- | TRBJ2-5 | TRBD2 | TRBV27 | CAGSLLSSSGGSQETQYF | TGTGCCGGCAGTTTGCTCTCTTCTAGCGGGGGGTCACAAGAGACCCAGTACTTC
- | TRBJ2-7 | - | TRBV4-1 | CASSPVNSYEQYF | TGCGCCAGCAGCCCTGTGAACTCCTACGAGCAGTACTTC
few | TRBJ2-7 | TRBD1 | TRBV5-4 | CASSHRDRASYEQYF | TGTGCCAGCAGCCACCGGGACAGGGCCTCCTACGAGCAGTACTTC
- | TRBJ2-1 | - | TRBV12-5 | CASGLVGGYNEQFF | TGTGCTAGTGGTTTGGTAGGGGGATACAATGAGCAGTTCTTC
- | TRBJ2-4 | - | TRBV29-1 | CSVEDLQGTSLTVNIQYF | TGCAGCGTTGAAGATCTTCAGGGGACAAGCCTTACAGTTAACATTCAGTACTTC
- | TRBJ2-1 | TRBD2 | TRBV4-1 | CASSQVPASGGHEQFF | TGCGCCAGCAGCCAAGTTCCGGCTAGCGGGGGGCATGAGCAGTTCTTC
- | TRBJ2-6 | - | TRBV5-1 | CASSLTGARDVLTF | TGCGCCAGCAGCTTAACGGGGGCTAGGGACGTCCTGACTTTC
few | TRBJ2-7 | - | TRBV28 | CASEGPYEQYF | TGTGCCAGCGAAGGTCCTTACGAGCAGTACTTC
few | TRBJ2-7 | - | TRBV28 | CASSSVDSAYQDEQYF | TGTGCCAGCAGTTCAGTGGACAGCGCCTATCAGGACGAGCAGTACTTC
- | TRBJ2-7 | - | TRBV7-9 | CASSLQGYEQYF | TGTGCCAGCAGCTTACAGGGTTACGAGCAGTACTTC
- | TRBJ2-4 | - | TRBV7-9 | CASSLTTVNIQYF | TGTGCCAGCAGCTTAACGACCGTAAACATTCAGTACTTC
- | TRBJ2-5 | TRBD2 | TRBV7-2 | CASSAAGGGPLYF | TGTGCCAGCAGCGCGGCGGGCGGGGGGCCCCTGTACTTC
- | TRBJ2-3 | TRBD2 | TRBV4-1 | CASSQWGGIGPPTDTQYF | TGCGCCAGCAGCCAGTGGGGGGGTATTGGGCCCCCCACAGATACGCAGTATTTT
- | TRBJ2-5 | - | TRBV2 | CASSEARGETRYF | TGTGCCAGCAGTGAAGCGCGGGGAGAGACCCGGTACTTC
- | TRBJ2-7 | TRBD2 | TRBV7-9 | CASSPAGTSGYEQYF | TGTGCCAGCAGTCCGGCGGGGACTAGCGGATACGAGCAGTACTTC
- | TRBJ2-2 | - | TRBV13 | CASEENRANTGELFF | TGTGCCAGCGAGGAAAACAGGGCTAACACCGGGGAGCTGTTTTTT
- | TRBJ2-7 | TRBD1 | TRBV13 | CASSERRDRHYEQYF | TGTGCCAGCAGCGAACGCCGGGACAGACACTACGAGCAGTACTTC
- | TRBJ2-5 | TRBD1 | TRBV29-1 | CSGTPWDSIQETQYF | TGCAGCGGGACCCCCTGGGACAGCATACAAGAGACCCAGTACTTC
- | TRBJ2-3 | - | TRBV30 | CAWSGTRDEGTDTQYF | TGTGCCTGGAGCGGGACCCGGGATGAAGGAACAGATACGCAGTATTTT
- | TRBJ2-6 | - | TRBV5-1 | CASSEGGPGANVLTF | TGCGCCAGCAGCGAGGGTGGCCCGGGGGCCAACGTCCTGACTTTC
- | TRBJ2-1 | - | TRBV6-5 | CASSYPEQFF | TGTGCCAGTAGTTACCCCGAGCAGTTCTTC